The clone carrying this TCR beta chain appeared many times. Time point in this sample: after trial treatment. The treatment was: LDRT plus nivolumab, ipilimumab, low-dose cyclophosphamide and aspirin (RACIN trial). Enrollment required an advanced solid tumor negative for tumor-infiltrating lymphocytes. These data come from a study of low-dose radiotherapy and immunotherapy resistance in tumors. TRAV- and TRBV-specific primers, spanning alpha and beta chains, primed first-strand cDNA. For amplifying TCRs, the PCR ran for about 19 cycles with Phusion, which was used together with a constant-region primer and the adapter on the V primers. TCRdb re-analysed the reads in MiXCR, keeping a single row per CDR3 protein. Seen here are 30,000 to 40,000 distinct CDR3 sequences, less than 25% observed once, and the top ten hold just under 9.5%. This receptor was taken from a female donor with ovarian cancer. Sequenced here: PBMCs, sampled after low-dose radiotherapy plus immunotherapy.

CDR3: CASSLPTSGRPASTDTQYF. The CDR3 DNA follows: TGTGCCAGTAGCCTCCCGACTAGCGGAAGACCGGCTAGCACAGATACGCAGTATTTT. The chain has TRBV19 and TRBJ2-3; 9 positions agree with TRBD2. This CDR3 is 19 amino acids long. The germline gives CDR1 LNHDA, CDR2 SQIVND (reference sequence). V gave up 6 bases and J gave up 0 bases; unmatched junction bases: 16.